This T cell receptor (beta chain) originates from a study of blood T cell repertoires in COVID-19. The wider study: From the United States, Italy and Spain came samples of acute and convalescent COVID-19. The cDNA or gDNA used as material had been derived from T cells, B-cell-depleted T cells, or PBMCs.

Per the germline V gene, CDR1 is SGHDT and CDR2 is YYEEEE. CDR3 length: 14 residues. Trimming took 1 base from V and 4 from J; bases not matched to a gene: 4. Original data processing: Scientists estimated how many nucleated cells there were by amplifying reference gene primers. Only in-frame clones appear in the TCRdb table, and some are missing; sequencing was by immunoSEQ multiplex PCR. Clone size and V and J calls were adopted from that table, with D and trimming inferred from the DNA. Among 45,000 to 70,000 clones listed, less than 85% were seen once. V usage is TRBV5-6 and J usage is TRBJ2-5; 7 bases align to TRBD2. The sample comprised peripheral blood. This receptor was identified in a woman between 50 and 59 years old with active or convalescent COVID-19. CDR3 sequence: CASSLPTSVETQYF. In DNA form, the CDR3 reads TGTGCCAGCAGCTTGCCTACTAGCGTAGAGACCCAGTACTTC.